The sample holds many counts of the clone carrying this T cell receptor (beta chain). As to time point: healthy volunteer bleed at 2 weeks. Total RNA was extracted from unfractionated whole blood. The library tagged each cDNA molecule with unique molecular identifiers. From the RACE reads, TCRdb called clonotypes with MiXCR, one entry per CDR3 protein. The sample lists approximately 97,000 distinct CDR3 sequences; just under 9% were seen once. This sample was taken from a study of human T cells and chemical hapten exposure. V was pared by 0 bases and J by 5 bases, with 10 bases between. Germline CDR1 MGHDK, CDR2 SYGVNS. CDR3 length: 15 residues.

Sequencing input: whole blood. The sequence derives from a female donor in good health. Some clones in this sample may be carry-over from other donors' samples. The V gene is TRBV25-1, the J gene TRBJ1-4, with a weak D call TRBD1 (5 bases). As DNA, the CDR3 is TGTGCCAGCAGTGAATACAGGGAAAGGAATGAAAAACTGTTTTTT. The encoded protein is CASSEYRERNEKLFF.